The clone carrying this T cell receptor (beta chain) has a handful of counts. Its specificity is unknown. This sample also contains other DNA sequences that code for the same CDR3. This sample is drawn from a study of cytomegalovirus exposure and HLA in healthy donors. Study details: Among 350 to 500 genotyped donors, around 82% fell in the Caucasian-associated ancestry cluster. Findings and caveats of the study: A missense variant in DCLRE1C was later tied to TCR beta V- and J-gene trimming. V segments that were indistinguishable, TRBV6-2 and TRBV6-3 among them, were omitted from analysis. Fewer N-insertions (relative to the approximately 700-donor mean) were reportedly seen in an Asian-associated ancestry cluster in a later analysis.

Researchers ran the PCR with 60 Vbeta and 13 Jbeta primers. Generated by immunoSEQ multiplex PCR, the TCRdb table keeps only in-frame clones and is missing some. This table holds about 140,000 clones, about 82% found once. The trim removed 4 bases at V and 2 bases at J, leaving 19 bases unmatched. The length of the CDR3 is 20 residues. Per the germline V gene, CDR1 is LGHNA and CDR2 is YNFKEQ. The chain employs TRBV4-2 and TRBJ2-1; 8 bases agree with TRBD2. This clonotype was obtained from a female donor in good health and CMV-seropositive. Specimen: PBMCs. The CDR3 reads CASSRKPGVGAGEAYNEQFF. In nucleotides, the CDR3 is TGTGCCAGCAGCCGTAAACCCGGGGTGGGAGCGGGAGAAGCCTACAATGAGCAGTTCTTC.